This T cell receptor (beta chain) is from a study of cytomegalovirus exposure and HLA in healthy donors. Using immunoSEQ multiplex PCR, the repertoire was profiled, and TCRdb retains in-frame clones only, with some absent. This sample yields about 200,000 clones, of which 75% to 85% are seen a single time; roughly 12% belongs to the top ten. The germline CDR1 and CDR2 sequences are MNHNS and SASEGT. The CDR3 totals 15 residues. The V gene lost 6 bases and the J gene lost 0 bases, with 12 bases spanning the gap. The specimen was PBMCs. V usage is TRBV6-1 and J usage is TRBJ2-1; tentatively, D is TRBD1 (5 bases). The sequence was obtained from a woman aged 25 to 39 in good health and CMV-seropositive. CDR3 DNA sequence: TGTGCCAGCAGCCCTGACAGCAGCTCCTACAATGAGCAGTTCTTC. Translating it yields CASSPDSSSYNEQFF.